These 18 T cell receptor beta chains came from one sample sequenced in a study of human T cells and chemical hapten exposure. MiXCR, applied by TCRdb to the RACE reads, yields one record per CDR3 protein. The table records 300,000 to 450,000 distinct CDR3 sequences, around 5.5% of them present only once. Time point in this sample: pre-sensitization, week 0. Treatment reported: therapeutic diphenylcyclopropenone sensitization with weekly scalp DPC. The sequencing here drew on whole blood, taken in connection with sensitization to the hapten diphenylcyclopropenone (DPC). The receptors here all came from a young woman with alopecia areata. Some clones in this sample may be carry-over from other donors' samples.

The rearrangement joins TRBV5-1 to TRBJ1-1; no clear D gene. The V gene lost 1 base and the J gene lost 0 bases, with 7 bases spanning the gap. The CDR3 runs to 14 residues. Germline V gene data show CDR1 as SGHRS and CDR2 as YFSETQ. The CDR3 nucleotides read TGCGCCAGCAGCTTGTGGAGGCTGAACACTGAAGCTTTCTTT. Its translation: CASSLWRLNTEAFF.

This clonotype was seen many times. V usage is TRBV14 and J usage is TRBJ2-1; D remains ambiguous. The CDR3 extends over 11 amino acids. The germline CDR1 and CDR2 sequences are SGHDN and FVKESK. Trimming removed 1 base from V and 10 bases from J, with 5 bases in between. The CDR3 region has the DNA TGTGCCAGCAGCCAAGGGGTCGAGCAGTTCTTC. Translation: CASSQGVEQFF.

This clonotype was observed at least ten times. The chain joins TRBV7-9 to TRBJ1-5; the match to TRBD1 covers 11 bases. The junction had 7 bases not matched to a gene; V was cut back by 5 bases and J by 7 bases. The CDR3 length is 15 residues. In germline, CDR1 is SEHNR, CDR2 FQNEAQ (reference sequence). In nucleotides, the CDR3 is TGTGCCAGCAGCCCGCAGGGGACAGGGGGACAGCCCCAGCATTTT. It translates to CASSPQGTGGQPQHF.

This clonotype was seen a handful of times. CDR3 amino acids: CSAEEGRGSYEQYF. In DNA, the CDR3 is TGCAGCGCCGAGGAAGGCCGGGGTTCCTACGAGCAGTACTTC. This sequence joins TRBV29-1 and TRBJ2-7; TRBD2 might be the D (5 bases). The ends were cut back, 7 bases at V and 1 base at J, with 17 bases in the middle. CDR1 SQVTM and CDR2 ANQGSEA come from the germline V gene. The length of the CDR3 is 14 residues.

Only a few counts were recorded for this clonotype. The gene calls are TRBV20-1 and TRBJ1-2, with a tentative D call TRBD1 (6 bases). Germline CDR1 DFQATT, CDR2 SNEGSKA (reference sequence). With 0 bases removed from V and 2 bases from J, the gap between germline ends came to 19 bases. The CDR3 consists of 17 residues. The CDR3 loop reads CSARDLTQGGGNYGYTF. The CDR3 nucleotides read TGCAGTGCTAGAGATCTTACACAGGGTGGGGGAAACTATGGCTACACCTTC.

This clonotype turned up a few times. An end of the junction differs from the germline gene, which may be a read error. This chain joins TRBV7-2 and TRBJ1-3; D perhaps matches TRBD1 (5 bases). The CDR3 runs 17 residues. Per germline, CDR1 SGHTA and CDR2 FQGNSA. The CDR3 protein is CASSFFSRASSENTIYF. In DNA, the CDR3 is TGTGCCAGCAGCTTCTTTAGCAGGGCATCATCTGAAAACACCATATATTTT. The full variable domain, completed using reference TRBV7-2 and TRBJ1-3, is GAGVSQSPSNKVTEKGKDVELRCDPISGHTALYWYRQSLGQGLEFLIYFQGNSAPDKSGLPSDRFSAERTGGSVSTLTIQRTQQEDSAVYLCASSFFSRASSENTIYFGEGSWLTVV.

This clonotype has a handful of counts. V and J are TRBV6-1 and TRBJ1-2, with 9 bases that match TRBD1. V was pared by 7 bases and J by 9 bases, with 9 bases of the junction left unmatched. Germline CDR1 is MNHNS and CDR2 is SASEGT. CDR3 length equals 13 residues. The CDR3 DNA is TGTGCCAGCACCCCCACGGGACAGGGTCGCTACACCTTC. This codes for CASTPTGQGRYTF.

J is TRBJ2-1 and V is TRBV6-6; possibly TRBD1 for D (5 bases). The germline CDR1 and CDR2 sequences are MNHNY and SVGAGI (reference sequence). The CDR3 contains 14 residues. The CDR3 sequence: CAASDGQGPNEQFF. CDR3 nucleotides: TGTGCAGCCTCGGACGGGCAGGGTCCCAATGAGCAGTTCTTC.

The chain joins TRBV5-4 to TRBJ1-3, with no clear D. Trimming pared 2 bases from V and 0 bases from J, leaving 15 bases between. Germline loops: CDR1 SGHNT, CDR2 YYREEE (reference sequence). CDR3 length equals 17 residues. The CDR3 DNA follows: TGTGCCAGCAGCTTTTTGAGTCACAGCTCCTCTGGAAACACCATATATTTT. It translates to CASSFLSHSSSGNTIYF.

At least ten counts were recorded for this clonotype. The DNA for the CDR3 is TGTGCCAGCAGTCGATCAGGGGCCGGAGATACGCAGTATTTT. As protein: CASSRSGAGDTQYF. The chain recombines TRBV25-1 with TRBJ2-3, with a tentative D call TRBD1 (6 bases). V was pared by 5 bases and J by 5 bases, with 14 bases between. Looked up from germline, CDR1 is MGHDK and CDR2 is SYGVNS. The CDR3 consists of 14 residues.

The chain carries TRBV25-1 and TRBJ2-3; D may be TRBD1 or TRBD2 (5 bases each). This CDR3 spans 12 amino acids. V shed 8 bases and J shed 1 base, with 7 bases lying between them. Germline V gives CDR1 MGHDK, CDR2 SYGVNS. CDR3 residues: CASGTGTDTQYF. CDR3 DNA sequence: TGTGCCAGCGGGACCGGCACAGATACGCAGTATTTT.

This chain links TRBV3-1 with TRBJ2-1, with 9 bases aligning to TRBD1. This CDR3 is 17 amino acids long. Germline V gene sequence: CDR1 LGHDT, CDR2 YNNKEL (reference sequence). With V trimmed by 4 bases and J by 2 bases, 9 bases remained unmatched. In DNA form, the CDR3 reads TGTGCCAGCAGCCTTTATCACAGGGGGCTGACCTACAATGAGCAGTTCTTC. Its protein is CASSLYHRGLTYNEQFF.

This clonotype was observed a few times. The V call is TRBV20-1, the J call TRBJ1-1; D is uncertain. Germline CDR1 DFQATT, CDR2 SNEGSKA (reference sequence). The length of the CDR3 is 14 residues. The V end lost 2 bases, the J end lost 0 bases, and 10 bases lay between the germline ends. For the CDR3, the DNA is TGCAGTGCTAGAAAAGGGCACATGAACACTGAAGCTTTCTTT. Amino acids: CSARKGHMNTEAFF.

This clonotype was counted at least ten times. The V call is TRBV20-1, the J call TRBJ1-4, with 7 bases that match TRBD1. CDR3 length: 17 residues. Per the germline V gene, CDR1 is DFQATT and CDR2 is SNEGSKA (reference sequence). V shed 5 bases, J shed 0 bases, and the junction held 12 bases outside the gene matches. CDR3 amino acids: CSASDRTDEATNEKLFF. In DNA, the CDR3 is TGCAGTGCTTCGGACAGGACGGATGAGGCAACTAATGAAAAACTGTTTTTT.

In this sample, this clonotype turned up many times. J is TRBJ1-2 and V is TRBV6-6; D unresolved. Germline loops: CDR1 MNHNY, CDR2 SVGAGI (reference sequence). This CDR3 comprises 14 residues. Deletions cut 4 bases from V and 7 bases from J, with 16 bases between. The CDR3 sequence is CASSLASVESGYTF. The DNA of the CDR3 is TGTGCCAGCAGTTTAGCTTCAGTGGAAAGTGGCTACACCTTC.

This sequence joins TRBV14 and TRBJ2-1; no clear D gene. The germline V gene has CDR1 SGHDN and CDR2 FVKESK. The CDR3 length is 12 residues. Trimming took 0 bases from V and 15 from J, leaving 12 bases between them. CDR3 residues: CASSQDRTIMFF. CDR3 bases: TGTGCCAGCAGCCAAGATCGCACGATTATGTTCTTC.

This clonotype was recorded at least ten times. The chain recombines TRBV4-3 with TRBJ1-1; D gene unclear. The V gene's germline CDR1 is LGHNA and CDR2 YSLEER. V was pared by 1 base and J by 5 bases, with 11 bases between. The CDR3 is 14 amino acids. The DNA of the CDR3 is TGCGCCAGCAGCCAAGGCGTGGGCAGGACTGAAGCTTTCTTT. Protein product: CASSQGVGRTEAFF.

The chain uses TRBV6-5 and TRBJ2-4, with 7 bases fitting TRBD2. In germline, CDR1 is MNHEY, CDR2 SVGAGI. V lost 4 bases, J lost 5 bases, and 11 bases stayed unmatched. The CDR3 is 16 residues long. CDR3 coding DNA: TGTGCCAGCAGTTTCTCCGGGACTACAGTCGAAAACATTCAGTACTTC. As protein: CASSFSGTTVENIQYF.